The T cell receptor beta chain under discussion was sequenced for a study of blood T cell repertoires in COVID-19. Study overall: Researchers got acute and convalescent COVID-19 samples from the United States, Italy and Spain. From T cells, B-cell-depleted T cells, or PBMCs came the material, which was cDNA or gDNA.

In the study's own analysis: Reference gene primers were amplified, and this amplification served to estimate nucleated cell counts. Sequencing used immunoSEQ multiplex PCR; TCRdb keeps in-frame clones, though not all of them. V and J calls and clone size are as listed in that table; D and trimming were resolved from the DNA. The data hold 250,000 to 300,000 clones, with around 86% observed a single time. CDR3 length: 14 amino acids. Trimming removed 4 bases from V and 3 bases from J, with 9 bases in between. Germline values: CDR1 ENHRY, CDR2 SYGVKD. The sequence derives from an older woman with active or convalescent COVID-19. The rearrangement links TRBV10-3 to TRBJ2-2, with no clear D. Sample: peripheral blood. In DNA, the CDR3 is TGTGCCATCAGTGCCCGTGCGGACACCGGGGAGCTGTTTTTT. Translating gives CAISARADTGELFF.